Reported below is one TCR beta chain. Its antigen is as yet unknown. This entry is derived from a study of shared clonotypes between healthy human individuals. Broader study findings: For sorted subsets, rarefaction showed incomplete sequencing despite large depth.

CDR1 and CDR2 (germline): MDHEN, SYDVKM. The V end lost 7 bases, the J end lost 3 bases, and 19 bases lay between the germline ends. The CDR3 has 16 residues. Authors' analysis steps: Junction-only sequences without quality scores were provided by ImmunoSEQ, so filtering was different. Libraries were prepared by immunoSEQ multiplex PCR; TCRdb keeps only in-frame clonotypes and omits some of them. Clone size and the V and J calls come from that table; the DNA yielded D and trimming. In the table there are some 2.4 million clones, 93% of which are singletons. The chain links TRBV28 to TRBJ2-1, with D tentatively TRBD2 (6 bases). The sequenced material came from naive CD4+ T cells from PBMCs. Documented subset: CD45RA+ positively selected. The source of this sequence is a man younger than 30 in good health. Some clones in this sample may be carry-over from other donors' samples. CDR3 coding DNA: TGTGCCAGCAACTCCAGGGCGGGGCAAAACTACAATGAGCAGTTCTTC. This gives the protein CASNSRAGQNYNEQFF.